These T cell receptor beta chains were read from a single sample in a study of OX40 agonist ivuxolimab in advanced cancers. Profiled with immunoSEQ multiplex PCR; TCRdb holds only in-frame clones, not every one. The sample lists roughly 11,000 clones, about 81% occurring once. The input for sequencing was CD4+ or CD8+ T cells sorted from blood, taken in a trial of the OX40 agonist ivuxolimab. The source of these receptors is an adult with an advanced solid tumor such as melanoma, head and neck, liver or kidney cancer. CDR3s include the opening cysteine and the closing phenylalanine or tryptophan. D genes are given only for firm matches. Some rows mark clone size as missing; the rest say once, few, many or name a class of expanded clone.

v_call,clone_size,j_call,d_call,cdr3_aa
TRBV7-8,once,TRBJ2-5,-,CASSLGSWGEETQYF
TRBV2,-,TRBJ1-5,-,CASRFSNQPQHF
TRBV12-5,-,TRBJ2-1,-,CASRVLDEQFF
TRBV7-3,-,TRBJ2-3,-,CASSYFGGGDTQYF
TRBV6-5,-,TRBJ2-1,-,CAIRAGNNEQFF
TRBV13,-,TRBJ2-7,-,CASSPARRGPYEQYF
TRBV7-9,-,TRBJ2-2,TRBD2,CASSPAPGTSVGGELFF
TRBV4-1,-,TRBJ2-1,TRBD1,CASSQLAQGAYNEQFF
TRBV27,few,TRBJ2-3,-,CASRIGGPSSTDTQYF
TRBV5-1,-,TRBJ2-2,TRBD1,CASSMTGGLANTGELFF
TRBV6-1,-,TRBJ1-1,-,CASSEQGLGVMNTEAFF
TRBV29-1,few,TRBJ2-1,TRBD1,CSVPMTGISYNEQFF
TRBV5-1,few,TRBJ2-1,TRBD1,CASSLGDRAYNEQFF
TRBV5-6,-,TRBJ2-3,TRBD2,CASSLSWGGGSTDTQYF
TRBV10-2,few,TRBJ1-2,TRBD1,CASSGTGVGYTF
TRBV9,once,TRBJ1-2,TRBD1,CASSVTGESKYGYTF
TRBV7-9,-,TRBJ2-4,-,CASSLDIQYF
TRBV7-9,-,TRBJ2-4,-,CASSSGGGGNIQYF
TRBV27,-,TRBJ2-2,-,CASSPARGKTANTGELFF
TRBV5-1,-,TRBJ2-7,TRBD2,CASSLAVGEGPAEQYF
TRBV5-8,-,TRBJ1-1,-,CASSLGGHAEAFF
TRBV5-1,-,TRBJ1-1,TRBD1,CASSLSVTGVEAFF
TRBV29-1,-,TRBJ1-1,-,CSVEGAPGAYTEAFF
TRBV7-6,-,TRBJ2-5,-,CASSLPGENQETQYF
TRBV6-1,once,TRBJ1-5,-,CAIHNQPQHF
TRBV10-3,-,TRBJ2-1,-,CAISDYNNEQFF
TRBV21-1,few,TRBJ1-3,-,CASSKGGAGNTIYF
TRBV19,-,TRBJ1-4,-,CASGWGPNEKLFF
TRBV19,-,TRBJ2-7,-,CASSKGAFTYEQYF
TRBV4-2,large,TRBJ2-7,TRBD2,CASSQEEAGARYEQYF